The clone carrying this T cell receptor (beta chain) was seen only once. What it recognizes is unknown. Method: immunoSEQ multiplex PCR; TCRdb's copy keeps in-frame clones and lacks some. The sample records about 110,000 clones, roughly 90% being singletons. This record belongs to a study of T cell responses to AZD1222 COVID-19 vaccine. Overall study findings and caveats: Donors skewed white British and female; clonal diversity was possibly underestimated. Regions 160-218 and 743-854 held dominance among vaccine-associated CD4 TCRs, which spanned spike. Baseline seropositivity characterized only a handful of AZD1222 recipients.

Sequences were derived from peripheral blood, sampled on day 0 of AZD1222 vaccination. The receptor comes from an adult in good health.

The CDR3: CASSLERAGVSPLHF. The CDR3 nucleotides read TGTGCCAGCAGCTTAGAACGGGCAGGAGTGTCACCCCTCCACTTT. The V gene is TRBV11-2, the J gene TRBJ1-6; D gene unclear. This CDR3 is 15 amino acids long. The V gene's germline CDR1 is SGHAT and CDR2 FQNNGV. V lost 0 bases to trimming and J lost 10 bases, with 13 bases between them.